This T cell receptor beta chain was documented in a study of blood T cell repertoires in COVID-19. Overall study context: Samples of COVID-19 (acute and convalescent) were obtained from the United States, Italy and Spain. From T cells, B-cell-depleted T cells, or PBMCs came the material, which was cDNA or gDNA.

This clone was recorded once. The assay was immunoSEQ multiplex PCR, and TCRdb's table has in-frame clones only and misses some. The table shows more than 130,000 clones, with about 80% occurring only once. This CDR3 region has 14 residues. Germline lookup yields CDR1 LGHDT and CDR2 YNNKEL (reference sequence). V dropped 1 base and J dropped 6; count of bases not matched to a gene: 2. Specimen: peripheral blood. The chain is built from TRBV3-1 (or the pseudogene TRBV3-2) and TRBJ1-5, with 8 bases lining up with TRBD1. The clonotype originates from a human donor in a cohort sampled during active COVID-19. The CDR3 sequence is CASSQGQGTQPQHF. Here the CDR3 DNA reads TGTGCCAGCAGCCAAGGACAGGGGACTCAGCCCCAGCATTTT.